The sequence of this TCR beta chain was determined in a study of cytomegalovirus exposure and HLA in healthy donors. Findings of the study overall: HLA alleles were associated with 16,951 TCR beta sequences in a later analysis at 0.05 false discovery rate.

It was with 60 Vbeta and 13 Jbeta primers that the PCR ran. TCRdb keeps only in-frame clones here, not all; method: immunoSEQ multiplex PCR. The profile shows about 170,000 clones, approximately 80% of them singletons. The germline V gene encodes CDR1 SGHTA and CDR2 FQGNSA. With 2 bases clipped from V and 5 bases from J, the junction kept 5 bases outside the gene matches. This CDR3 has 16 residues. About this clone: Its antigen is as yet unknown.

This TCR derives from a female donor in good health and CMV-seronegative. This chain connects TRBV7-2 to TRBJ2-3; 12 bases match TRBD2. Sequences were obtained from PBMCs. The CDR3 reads CASSLSSGGGLDTQYF. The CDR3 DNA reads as TGTGCCAGCAGCTTATCTAGCGGGGGGGGCTTAGATACGCAGTATTTT.